The 28 T cell receptor beta chains given below trace back to one sample, sequenced in a study of cytomegalovirus exposure and HLA in healthy donors. Use of 60 Vbeta and 13 Jbeta primers characterized the PCR. Generated by immunoSEQ multiplex PCR, the TCRdb table keeps only in-frame clones and is missing some. The data show about 170,000 clones, with 75% to 85% seen just once and over 2% held by the top ten. What was sequenced was PBMCs. These receptors were obtained from a woman aged 50 to 60 in good health and CMV-seronegative.

The chain combines TRBV2 with TRBJ1-2, with TRBD1 identical over 9 bases. The germline V gene encodes CDR1 SNHLY and CDR2 FYNNEI. V shed 5 bases and J 8 bases; nucleotides not matched to a gene: 6. The CDR3 is 13 amino acids. Here the CDR3 DNA reads TGTGCCAGCAGTCCACAGGGGGCGCGGGGCTACACCTTC. Protein product: CASSPQGARGYTF. The full variable domain, with the rest looked up from reference TRBV2 and TRBJ1-2, is EPEVTQTPSHQVTQMGQEVILRCVPISNHLYFYWYRQILGQKVEFLVSFYNNEISEKSEIFDDQFSVERPDGSNFTLKIRSTKLEDSAMYFCASSPQGARGYTFGSGTRLTVV.

As for this clone: Other DNA sequences within the sample encode an identical CDR3. This rearrangement joins TRBV19 to TRBJ2-5; D gene uncertain. CDR1 is LNHDA and CDR2 is SQIVND in the germline V gene (reference sequence). V lost 3 bases and J lost 5, with 4 bases in between. This CDR3 comprises 11 residues. The CDR3 spells CASSIRETQYF. The DNA of the CDR3 is TGTGCCAGTAGTATCCGGGAGACCCAGTACTTC.

This clone was counted a few times. The chain joins TRBV23-1 to TRBJ2-7, with TRBD2 matching over 11 bases. TRBV23-1 falls under the ORF class, with uncertain function. Trimming cost V 4 bases and J 3 bases; bases outside gene matches: 11. The CDR3 sequence is 17 residues long. CDR3 residues: CASSPGKPGLADYEQYF. CDR3 nucleotides: TGCGCCAGCAGTCCCGGGAAGCCGGGACTAGCGGACTACGAGCAGTACTTC.

This clone was observed a few times. The V and J genes are TRBV9 and TRBJ1-3; the D is unclear. V gave up 0 bases and J gave up 0 bases, with 10 bases separating them. The length of the CDR3 is 16 residues. Per germline, CDR1 SGDLS and CDR2 YYNGEE. The CDR3 region has the DNA TGTGCCAGCAGCGTAGGCATGGGCCGCTCTGGAAACACCATATATTTT. Its translation is CASSVGMGRSGNTIYF.

This sequence joins TRBV4-3 and TRBJ1-2, with a tentative D call TRBD1 (6 bases). The CDR3 totals 14 residues. The germline V gene encodes CDR1 LGHNA and CDR2 YSLEER. Trimming took off 2 bases at V and 3 bases at J, with 10 bases between the two ends. The CDR3 sequence is CASSQQGSDYGYTF. The CDR3 nucleotides are TGCGCCAGCAGCCAACAGGGGTCTGACTATGGCTACACCTTC.

The V gene is TRBV19, the J gene TRBJ2-3; TRBD1 matches at 9 bases. The CDR3 covers 15 residues. Looked up from germline, CDR1 is LNHDA and CDR2 is SQIVND (reference sequence). The V segment lost 4 bases and the J segment 3 bases; nucleotides outside the gene matches: 5. Here the CDR3 DNA reads TGTGCCAGTAGTAAACCGGGACAGGGTACAGATACGCAGTATTTT. The encoded protein is CASSKPGQGTDTQYF.

The chain has TRBV5-1 and TRBJ2-5; D might be TRBD2 (6 bases). The J call may be mistaken, given a closer DNA end match to TRBJ2-7. CDR1 is SGHRS and CDR2 is YFSETQ in the germline V gene. The CDR3 has 16 residues. The CDR3 coding sequence is TGCGCCAGCAGCTTGGTACGGCGGGAAGACTCCTACGAGCAGTACTTC. Translation: CASSLVRREDSYEQYF.

CDR3 sequence (DNA): TGTGCCTGGAGGCAGGGGGCATTCCTTGGCTACACCTTC. Translated, it gives CAWRQGAFLGYTF. The genes are TRBV30 and TRBJ1-2, with 8 bases lining up with TRBD1. The J segment lost 7 bases and the V segment lost 3 bases, leaving 7 bases of the junction unmatched. The CDR3 consists of 13 residues. Germline lookup yields CDR1 GTSNPN and CDR2 SVGIG (reference sequence).

J is TRBJ1-1 and V is TRBV5-8; D call uncertain. This CDR3 is 12 amino acids long. The V gene's germline CDR1 is SGHTS and CDR2 YDEGEE. The V and J ends lost 1 base and 11 bases respectively, with 12 bases between them. The CDR3 bases are TGTGCCAGCAGCTTGACAGAAAAACGGGCTTTCTTT. Its protein is CASSLTEKRAFF.

This clone was observed a single time. The J gene is TRBJ2-5, the V gene TRBV19; D may be TRBD2 (6 bases). Germline V lookup: CDR1 LNHDA, CDR2 SQIVND (reference sequence). The CDR3 sequence is 14 residues long. The ends were cut back, 5 bases at V and 2 bases at J, with 12 bases in the middle. The CDR3 region has the DNA TGTGCCAGTAGTGTAGGGACTTTACAAGAGACCCAGTACTTC. It yields the protein CASSVGTLQETQYF. Combining the CDR3 with reference TRBV19 and TRBJ2-5 gives the whole variable domain DGGITQSPKYLFRKEGQNVTLSCEQNLNHDAMYWYRQDPGQGLRLIYYSQIVNDFQKGDIAEGYSVSREKKESFPLTVTSAQKNPTAFYLCASSVGTLQETQYFGPGTRLLVL.

J is TRBJ2-5 and V is TRBV9; 13 bases map to TRBD2. The germline V gene encodes CDR1 SGDLS and CDR2 YYNGEE. The CDR3 is 19 amino acids. With V trimmed by 0 bases and J by 1 base, 9 bases remained unmatched. CDR3 sequence reads: CASSVAPTSGGTFQETQYF. CDR3 DNA sequence: TGTGCCAGCAGCGTAGCGCCGACTAGCGGGGGGACCTTCCAAGAGACCCAGTACTTC. Using reference TRBV9 and TRBJ2-5 for the parts outside the CDR3, the full variable domain is DSGVTQTPKHLITATGQRVTLRCSPRSGDLSVYWYQQSLDQGLQFLIQYYNGEERAKGNILERFSAQQFPDLHSELNLSSLELGDSALYFCASSVAPTSGGTFQETQYFGPGTRLLVL.

This clone showed up just once. In nucleotides, the CDR3 is TGTGCCAGCAGTACCCACAGGGGACCCTACAATGAGCAGTTCTTC. It translates to CASSTHRGPYNEQFF. The gene calls are TRBV27 and TRBJ2-1, with 7 bases lining up with TRBD1. V dropped 5 bases and J dropped 2; count of bases not matched to a gene: 6. CDR1 is MNHEY, CDR2 SMNVEV, per germline (reference sequence). The CDR3 runs to 15 residues.

V and J are TRBV5-1 and TRBJ1-1, with 8 bases that match TRBD1. This CDR3 spans 15 amino acids. Germline loops: CDR1 SGHRS, CDR2 YFSETQ. The trim removed 3 bases at V and 4 bases at J, leaving 8 bases unmatched. The DNA of the CDR3 is TGCGCCAGCAGCTCGGCCCAGGGGGCGGGCACTGAAGCTTTCTTT. Translated: CASSSAQGAGTEAFF.

This chain joins TRBV7-2 and TRBJ2-1; D not certain. Germline CDR1 is SGHTA and CDR2 is FQGNSA. The CDR3 is 13 amino acids. The V gene lost 3 bases and the J gene lost 4 bases, with 7 bases spanning the gap. The CDR3 coding sequence is TGTGCCAGCAGCTTGGCCAGATACAATGAGCAGTTCTTC. It translates to CASSLARYNEQFF.

The V call is TRBV10-2, the J call TRBJ1-2; D might be TRBD1 (6 bases). V was shortened by 4 bases and J by 5 bases, with 17 bases between the two germline ends. The CDR3 is 15 amino acids. Germline CDR1 WSHSY, CDR2 SAAADI. CDR3 nucleotide sequence: TGCGCCAGCAGTGGGGGTCGGGGGGGCAGATATGGCTACACCTTC. Translation: CASSGGRGGRYGYTF.

This clone has only one observation. The rearrangement uses TRBV27 and TRBJ2-5; TRBD1 aligns across 9 bases. The J call may be mistaken, given a closer DNA end match to TRBJ2-7. CDR1 is MNHEY and CDR2 is SMNVEV in the germline V gene (reference sequence). The CDR3 runs 14 residues. The CDR3 loop reads CASSPNRGPYEQYF. DNA for the CDR3: TGTGCCAGCAGTCCCAACAGGGGGCCGTACGAGCAGTACTTC.

The chain recombines TRBV7-9 with TRBJ2-2; 7 bases agree with TRBD1. J lost 3 bases, V lost 10 bases, and 8 bases had no gene match. CDR3 size: 14 residues. The germline gives CDR1 SEHNR, CDR2 FQNEAQ (reference sequence). CDR3 in amino acids: CATIRTGDTGELFF. The CDR3 DNA sequence: TGTGCCACCATAAGGACAGGCGACACCGGGGAGCTGTTTTTT.

This sequence joins TRBV7-2 and TRBJ2-5, with 10 bases lining up with TRBD1. Germline values: CDR1 SGHTA, CDR2 FQGNSA. The ends lost 0 bases at V and 2 bases at J; junction bases unmatched: 6. The CDR3 runs to 17 residues. The CDR3 DNA sequence: TGTGCCAGCAGCTTAGCTCGGACAGGGGGTCGGCAAGAGACCCAGTACTTC. Amino acids: CASSLARTGGRQETQYF.

Worth noting for this clone: A read error may produce the germline difference seen at one junction end. The rearrangement links TRBV7-7 to TRBJ2-1, with 9 bases matching TRBD2. The CDR3 has 14 amino acids. Germline lookup yields CDR1 SSHAT and CDR2 FNYEAQ (reference sequence). CDR3 sequence reads: CASSLSSGSYEQFF. The CDR3 nucleotides are TGTGCTAGCAGCTTAAGTAGCGGGAGTTATGAGCAGTTCTTC.

The CDR3: CASSLALGVGSHEQYF. The DNA for the CDR3 is TGTGCCAGCAGCTTGGCCTTAGGGGTGGGGTCCCACGAGCAGTACTTC. The rearrangement uses TRBV5-4 and TRBJ2-7; possibly TRBD1 for D (5 bases). Trimming removed 0 bases from V and 5 bases from J, with 18 bases in between. The CDR3 spans 16 residues. The germline CDR1 and CDR2 sequences are SGHNT and YYREEE (reference sequence).

The CDR3 is CASSQESISYNEQFF. CDR3 in DNA: TGTGCCAGCAGCCAAGAGTCTATCTCCTACAATGAGCAGTTCTTC. This chain joins TRBV4-2 and TRBJ2-1; D remains unclear. The germline V gene has CDR1 LGHNA and CDR2 YNFKEQ. V was trimmed by 0 bases and J by 0 bases, leaving 6 bases between them. The CDR3 covers 15 residues.

The J gene is TRBJ2-7, the V gene TRBV5-1; 11 bases fit TRBD1. V trimming: 2 bases; J trimming: 4 bases; junction bases outside the gene matches: 5. Germline lookup yields CDR1 SGHRS and CDR2 YFSETQ. The CDR3 extends over 15 amino acids. The CDR3 region has the DNA TGCGCCAGCAGCTTCGGACAGGGGGCAACATACGAGCAGTACTTC. Translated, it gives CASSFGQGATYEQYF.

This chain uses TRBV28 with TRBJ2-1; 10 bases are shared with TRBD2. Germline-derived CDR1 and CDR2 are MDHEN and SYDVKM. This CDR3 has 13 residues. The V and J ends lost 5 bases and 15 bases, in that order; junction bases with no gene match: 10. In DNA, the CDR3 is TGTGCCAGCAGTCGAAGGGGGGTAGCGGGAGGGTTCTTC. Its translation: CASSRRGVAGGFF.

The V and J genes are TRBV5-1 and TRBJ1-1; 12 positions agree with TRBD1. The ends lost 4 bases at V and 6 bases at J; junction bases unmatched: 7. The CDR3 runs 15 residues. The germline gives CDR1 SGHRS, CDR2 YFSETQ. As DNA, the CDR3 is TGCGCCAGCAGCAGGACGGGACAGGGGGCACCTGAAGCTTTCTTT. This codes for CASSRTGQGAPEAFF.

The J gene is TRBJ2-5, the V gene TRBV15; no reliable D call. The J call is uncertain, as TRBJ2-7 better fits the DNA end. Per germline, CDR1 LNHNV and CDR2 YYDKDF (reference sequence). This CDR3 has 12 amino acids. CDR3: CATSAQAYEQYF. CDR3 DNA: TGTGCCACCAGCGCCCAGGCCTACGAGCAGTACTTC.

This clone was found a few times. The CDR3 sequence is CASSPQTGSISYTF. The CDR3 coding sequence is TGTGCCAGCAGCCCCCAGACAGGGAGTATTAGCTACACCTTC. This rearrangement joins TRBV7-2 to TRBJ1-2; 7 positions agree with TRBD1. From germline, CDR1 is SGHTA and CDR2 FQGNSA. V shed 5 bases and J 9 bases; nucleotides not matched to a gene: 12. This CDR3 comprises 14 residues.

J is TRBJ2-7 and V is TRBV27; 7 nucleotides line up with TRBD1. Germline V gene sequence: CDR1 MNHEY, CDR2 SMNVEV (reference sequence). The trim removed 5 bases at V and 6 bases at J, leaving 7 bases unmatched. There are 13 residues in the CDR3. CDR3 region: CASSQRQGGEQYF. The CDR3, as DNA: TGTGCCAGCAGTCAACGACAGGGTGGCGAGCAGTACTTC.

In this sample, this clone turned up once. V is TRBV5-1 and J is TRBJ1-5, with 12 bases fitting TRBD1. CDR1 is SGHRS, CDR2 YFSETQ, per germline. With 5 bases clipped from V and 8 bases from J, the junction kept 8 bases outside the gene matches. This CDR3 comprises 15 residues. CDR3 residues: CASRVGTGGAEPQHF. Here the CDR3 DNA reads TGCGCCAGCAGGGTGGGGACAGGGGGCGCGGAGCCCCAGCATTTT.